This T cell receptor (beta chain) was sequenced during a study of blood T cell repertoires in COVID-19. Looking at the study overall: The study drew acute and convalescent COVID-19 samples from the United States, Italy and Spain. T cells, B-cell-depleted T cells, or PBMCs supplied cDNA or gDNA.

J gave up 0 bases and V 2 bases, and 2 bases lay outside the gene matches. CDR3 size: 16 residues. Germline V lookup: CDR1 SGHVS, CDR2 FNYEAQ. In the source study's methods: Using reference gene primer amplification, nucleated cell counts were estimated. Using immunoSEQ multiplex PCR, the repertoire was profiled, and TCRdb retains in-frame clones only, with some absent. The DNA was the basis for D and trimming; V, J and clone size are from that table. The profile shows 120,000 to 150,000 clones, approximately 84% of them singletons. This chain links TRBV7-6 with TRBJ2-2; 8 positions agree with TRBD2. This receptor was obtained from a human donor in a cohort sampled during active COVID-19. The sequenced sample consisted of peripheral blood. The CDR3 is CASSLSGGANTGELFF. The CDR3 nucleotides are TGTGCCAGCAGCTTAAGCGGGGGCGCGAACACCGGGGAGCTGTTTTTT.